This T cell receptor beta chain comes out of a study of T cells in Graves' hyperthyroidism and ophthalmopathy. Study outcomes and limitations: Researchers report that a 13 V-J model separated ophthalmopathy from stable hyperthyroidism. Ophthalmopathy prediction by the model preceded onset by a median about 6.3 months.

Exclusion of a patient resulted from uncontrolled infection, other autoimmune disease, pregnancy or lactation. The CDR3 loop spans 13 amino acids. Unmatched junction bases numbered 4, after V lost 3 bases and J lost 7 bases. CDR1 is DFQATT, CDR2 SNEGSKA, per germline (reference sequence). TCR beta CDR3 sequences were amplified from RNA transcripts. With the HTBI primer set, the TCR CDR3 went through a first round of RT-PCR. TCRdb re-called the multiplex PCR reads with MiXCR, one entry per CDR3 protein. The sample yields roughly 580,000 distinct CDR3 sequences, 46% seen once. As concerns this clonotype: The antigen remains unidentified.

The chain carries TRBV20-1 and TRBJ2-2; TRBD2 aligns across 8 bases. The sequenced material came from peripheral blood or thyroid tissue (not recorded which). This receptor was identified in a woman aged 18-29 years with Graves' hyperthyroidism. This CDR3 reads CSARPGTSGELFF. The CDR3 DNA is TGCAGTGCTAGGCCCGGGACTAGCGGGGAGCTGTTTTTT.